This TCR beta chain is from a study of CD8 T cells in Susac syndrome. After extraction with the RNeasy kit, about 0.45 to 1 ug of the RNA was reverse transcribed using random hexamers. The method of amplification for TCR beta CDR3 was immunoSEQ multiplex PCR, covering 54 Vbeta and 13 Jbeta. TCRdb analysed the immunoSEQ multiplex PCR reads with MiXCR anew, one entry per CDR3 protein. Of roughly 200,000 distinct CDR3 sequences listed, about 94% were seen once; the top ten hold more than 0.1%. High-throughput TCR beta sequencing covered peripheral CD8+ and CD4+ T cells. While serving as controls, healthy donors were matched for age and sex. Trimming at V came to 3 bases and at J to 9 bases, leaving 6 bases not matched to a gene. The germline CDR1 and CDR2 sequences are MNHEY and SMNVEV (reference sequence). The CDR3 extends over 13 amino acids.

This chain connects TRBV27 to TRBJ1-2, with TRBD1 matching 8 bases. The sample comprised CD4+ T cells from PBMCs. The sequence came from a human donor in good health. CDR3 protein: CASSLRQGISYTF. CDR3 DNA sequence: TGTGCCAGCAGTTTGCGACAGGGGATTAGCTACACCTTC.